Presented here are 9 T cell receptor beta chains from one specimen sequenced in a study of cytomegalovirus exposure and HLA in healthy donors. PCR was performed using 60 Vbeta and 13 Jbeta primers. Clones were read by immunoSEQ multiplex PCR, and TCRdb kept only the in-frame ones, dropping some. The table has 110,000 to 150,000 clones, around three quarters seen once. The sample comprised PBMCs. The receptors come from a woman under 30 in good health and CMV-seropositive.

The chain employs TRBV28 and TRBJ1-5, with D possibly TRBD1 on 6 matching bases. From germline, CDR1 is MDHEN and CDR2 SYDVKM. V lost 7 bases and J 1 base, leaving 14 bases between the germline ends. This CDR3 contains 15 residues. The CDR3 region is CASTPGGPSNQPQHF. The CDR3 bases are TGTGCCAGCACCCCGGGGGGGCCGAGCAATCAGCCCCAGCATTTT.

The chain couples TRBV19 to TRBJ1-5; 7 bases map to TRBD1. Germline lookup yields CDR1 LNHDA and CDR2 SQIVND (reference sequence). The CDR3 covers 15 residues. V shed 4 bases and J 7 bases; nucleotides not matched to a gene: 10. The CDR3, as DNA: TGTGCCAGTAGTACTCGGGACAGTGGAGGCCAGCCCCAGCATTTT. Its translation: CASSTRDSGGQPQHF.

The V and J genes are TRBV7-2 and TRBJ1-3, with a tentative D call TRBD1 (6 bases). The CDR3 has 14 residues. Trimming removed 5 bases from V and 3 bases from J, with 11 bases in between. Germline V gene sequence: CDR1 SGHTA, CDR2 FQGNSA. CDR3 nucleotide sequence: TGTGCCAGCAGCGTAGGGGGGCTTGGAAACACCATATATTTT. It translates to CASSVGGLGNTIYF.

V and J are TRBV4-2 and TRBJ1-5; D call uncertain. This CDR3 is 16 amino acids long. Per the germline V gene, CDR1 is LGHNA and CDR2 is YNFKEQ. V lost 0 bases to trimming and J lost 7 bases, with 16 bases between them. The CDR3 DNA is TGTGCCAGCAGCCAAGATCGGAAGGCGGGGATCCAGCCCCAGCATTTT. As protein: CASSQDRKAGIQPQHF.

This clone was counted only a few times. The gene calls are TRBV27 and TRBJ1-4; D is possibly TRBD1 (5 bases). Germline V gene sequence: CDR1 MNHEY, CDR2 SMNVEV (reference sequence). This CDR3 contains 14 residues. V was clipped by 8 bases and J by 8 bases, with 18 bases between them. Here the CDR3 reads CASARPGIGEKLFF. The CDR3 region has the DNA TGTGCCAGCGCCCGACCAGGGATCGGGGAAAAACTGTTTTTT.

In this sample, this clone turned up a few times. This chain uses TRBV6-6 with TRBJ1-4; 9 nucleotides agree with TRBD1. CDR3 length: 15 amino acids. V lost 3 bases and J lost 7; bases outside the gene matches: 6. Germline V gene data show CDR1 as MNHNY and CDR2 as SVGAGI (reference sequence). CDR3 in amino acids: CASSYQQGAGEKLFF. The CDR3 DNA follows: TGTGCCAGCAGTTATCAACAGGGGGCAGGTGAAAAACTGTTTTTT.

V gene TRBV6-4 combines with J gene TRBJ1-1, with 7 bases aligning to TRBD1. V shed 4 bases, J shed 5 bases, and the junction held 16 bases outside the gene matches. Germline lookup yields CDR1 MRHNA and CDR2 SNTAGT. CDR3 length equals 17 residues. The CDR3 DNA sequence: TGTGCCAGCAGTGTCACCGGGACAGCGCTCGGCGGTACTGAAGCTTTCTTT. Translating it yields CASSVTGTALGGTEAFF.

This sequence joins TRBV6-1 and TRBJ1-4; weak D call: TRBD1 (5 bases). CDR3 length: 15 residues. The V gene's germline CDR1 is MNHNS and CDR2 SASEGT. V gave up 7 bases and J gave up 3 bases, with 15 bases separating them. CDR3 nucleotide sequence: TGTGCCAGCATCCTATATGGGGCCCCTAATGAAAAACTGTTTTTT. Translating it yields CASILYGAPNEKLFF.

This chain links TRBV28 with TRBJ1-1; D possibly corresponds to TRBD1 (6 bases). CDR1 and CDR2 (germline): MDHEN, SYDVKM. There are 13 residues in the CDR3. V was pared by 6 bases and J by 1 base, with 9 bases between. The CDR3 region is CASRDRKNTEAFF. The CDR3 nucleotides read TGTGCCAGCAGGGACAGAAAGAACACTGAAGCTTTCTTT.